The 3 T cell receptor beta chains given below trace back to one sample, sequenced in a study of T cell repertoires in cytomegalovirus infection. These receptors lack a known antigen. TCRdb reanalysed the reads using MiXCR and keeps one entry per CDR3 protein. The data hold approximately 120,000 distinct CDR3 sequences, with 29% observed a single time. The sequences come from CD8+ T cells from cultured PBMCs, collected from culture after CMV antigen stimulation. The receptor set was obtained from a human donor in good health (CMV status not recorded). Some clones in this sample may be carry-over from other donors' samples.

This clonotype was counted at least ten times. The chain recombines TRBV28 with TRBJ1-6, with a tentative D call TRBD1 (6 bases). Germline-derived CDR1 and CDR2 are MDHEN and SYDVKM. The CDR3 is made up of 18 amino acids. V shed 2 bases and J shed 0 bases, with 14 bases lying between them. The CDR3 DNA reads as TGTGCCAGCAGTTTAGAATACAGGGAAATCTCCTATAATTCACCCCTCCACTTT. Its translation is CASSLEYREISYNSPLHF.

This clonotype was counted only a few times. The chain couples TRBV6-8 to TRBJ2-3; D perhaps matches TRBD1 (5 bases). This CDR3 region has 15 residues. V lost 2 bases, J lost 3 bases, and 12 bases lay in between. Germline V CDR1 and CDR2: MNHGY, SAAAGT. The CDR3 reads CASSYITRQTDTQYF. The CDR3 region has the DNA TGTGCCAGCAGTTACATTACCCGACAGACAGATACGCAGTATTTT.

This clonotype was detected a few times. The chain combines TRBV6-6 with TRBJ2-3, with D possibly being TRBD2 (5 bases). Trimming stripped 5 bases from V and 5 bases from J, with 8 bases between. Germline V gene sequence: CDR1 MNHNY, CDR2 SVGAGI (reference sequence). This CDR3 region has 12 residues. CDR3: CASSLGRDTQYF. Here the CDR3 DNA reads TGTGCCAGCAGTCTAGGGAGAGATACGCAGTATTTT.